One sample yielded the 7 T cell receptor beta chains listed below, sequenced in a study of regulatory T cells in long-lasting Graves disease. Construction of TCR beta libraries relied on iRepertoire HTBI primers and on Arm-PCR targeting CDR3 regions. TCRdb reprocessed the multiplex PCR reads via MiXCR and lists one record per CDR3 protein. The repertoire holds 400,000 to 450,000 distinct CDR3 sequences, with under 15% as singletons. The time point was: newly diagnosed GD, antithyroid drugs for less than 3 months. Extracted RNA from PBMCs served as the source of the TCR library. This sample was shared with a second study, whose subject was T cells in Graves' hyperthyroidism and ophthalmopathy.

The source was peripheral blood mononuclear cells (PBMCs), collected at new diagnosis, from a patient treated with antithyroid drugs. These receptors all come from a woman in her 30s with Graves disease.

V and J are TRBV10-3 and TRBJ2-1; 10 positions match TRBD2. Germline CDR1 ENHRY, CDR2 SYGVKD. The CDR3 is 14 amino acids. V was clipped by 6 bases and J by 4 bases; unmatched bases: 3. CDR3 DNA sequence: TGTGCCATCAGCCTAGCGGGAGTTTACAATGAGCAGTTCTTC. Amino acid sequence: CAISLAGVYNEQFF.

The table lists this clonotype with many counts. The chain has TRBV28 and TRBJ2-7; TRBD1 might be the D (6 bases). The CDR3 length is 14 residues. The V and J ends lost 5 bases and 1 base respectively, with 12 bases between them. The germline CDR1 and CDR2 sequences are MDHEN and SYDVKM. In nucleotides, the CDR3 is TGTGCCAGCAGTAAACAGGGATCATCCTACGAGCAGTACTTC. Protein: CASSKQGSSYEQYF.

This clonotype came up many times. The chain uses TRBV30 and TRBJ2-1, with 11 bases that match TRBD1. Germline lookup yields CDR1 GTSNPN and CDR2 SVGIG (reference sequence). V lost 3 bases, J lost 8 bases, and 3 bases stayed unmatched. The CDR3 covers 13 residues. DNA of the CDR3: TGTGCCTGGAGGGACAGGGGGCAGTATGAGCAGTTCTTC. It is translated as CAWRDRGQYEQFF.

The table lists this clonotype with a few counts. The chain has TRBV5-6 and TRBJ2-3; 9 bases align to TRBD2. J gave up 4 bases and V 0 bases, and 15 bases lay outside the gene matches. In germline, CDR1 is SGHDT, CDR2 YYEEEE. This CDR3 has 19 residues. CDR3: CASSLDRPEPRLAADTQYF. In nucleotides, the CDR3 is TGTGCCAGCAGCTTGGACCGGCCGGAACCAAGACTAGCGGCAGATACGCAGTATTTT.

The chain joins TRBV19 to TRBJ1-1; no reliable D call. V lost 0 bases, J lost 0 bases, and 2 bases lay in between. CDR1 is LNHDA and CDR2 is SQIVND in the germline V gene (reference sequence). The CDR3 loop spans 13 amino acids. The DNA of the CDR3 is TGTGCCAGTAGTATAGAAATGAACACTGAAGCTTTCTTT. Residues: CASSIEMNTEAFF. Drawing the rest from reference TRBV19 and TRBJ1-1, the complete variable domain is DGGITQSPKYLFRKEGQNVTLSCEQNLNHDAMYWYRQDPGQGLRLIYYSQIVNDFQKGDIAEGYSVSREKKESFPLTVTSAQKNPTAFYLCASSIEMNTEAFFGQGTRLTVV.

This clonotype has a count of ten or more. The chain is built from TRBV24-1 and TRBJ2-1, with D possibly called TRBD1 or TRBD2 (6 bases each). The CDR3 is made up of 13 amino acids. Germline loops: CDR1 KGHDR, CDR2 SFDVKD. V was clipped by 9 bases and J by 15 bases, with 23 bases between them. CDR3 sequence (DNA): TGTGCCACCGGCAAAGGGGGGAGGACAGAGAGGTTCTTC. Protein sequence: CATGKGGRTERFF.

At least ten counts were recorded for this clonotype. This chain connects TRBV20-1 to TRBJ2-7, with D unresolved. Germline CDR1 reads DFQATT; CDR2 reads SNEGSKA (reference sequence). The CDR3 extends over 15 amino acids. V gave up 4 bases and J gave up 0 bases, with 16 bases separating them. The CDR3 region is CSAKSVAAASYEQYF. The DNA of the CDR3 is TGCAGTGCTAAGTCTGTAGCTGCCGCCTCCTACGAGCAGTACTTC.